The 19 T cell receptor beta chains below were found in one sample sequenced in a study of T-cell memory formation after mild COVID-19. Via MiXCR, TCRdb re-called the 5' RACE reads, giving one row per CDR3 protein. The sample lists approximately 13,000 distinct CDR3 sequences; 15% to 20% were seen once. Sequenced input: PBMCs or a T cell subset sorted from them (not recorded which). The receptors shown here come from a man younger than 30 who had mild COVID-19 (a few samples of this study predate the infection). Cell type and time point are not known.

This clonotype was counted at least ten times. This sequence joins TRBV5-4 and TRBJ2-2; D remains unclear. Germline assignment: CDR1 SGHNT and CDR2 YYREEE (reference sequence). This CDR3 is built from 12 residues. Trimming stripped 3 bases from V and 3 bases from J, with 3 bases between. CDR3 in amino acids: CASSSYTGELFF. CDR3 coding DNA: TGTGCCAGCAGCTCTTACACCGGGGAGCTGTTTTTT.

This clonotype was detected ten times or more. The J gene is TRBJ1-1, the V gene TRBV12-3 or TRBV12-4; D is ambiguous. With 0 bases removed from V and 6 bases from J, the gap between germline ends came to 14 bases. This CDR3 contains 15 residues. The CDR3 protein is CASSLAYIRVAEAFF. The CDR3 region has the DNA TGTGCCAGCAGTTTAGCCTATATAAGGGTAGCTGAAGCTTTCTTT.

Ten or more counts support this clonotype. The chain carries TRBV5-6 and TRBJ1-2; a possible D gene is TRBD1 (5 bases). Germline V gives CDR1 SGHDT, CDR2 YYEEEE. Trimming left V 3 bases short and J 7 bases short, with 10 bases between. This CDR3 region has 12 residues. In DNA, the CDR3 is TGTGCCAGCAGCTGGGGGTTTCTTGGCTACACCTTC. This encodes CASSWGFLGYTF. The full variable domain, in which reference TRBV5-6 and TRBJ1-2 provide the parts outside the CDR3, is DAGVTQSPTHLIKTRGQQVTLRCSPKSGHDTVSWYQQALGQGPQFIFQYYEEEERQRGNFPDRFSGHQFPNYSSELNVNALLLGDSALYLCASSWGFLGYTFGSGTRLTVV.

This clonotype was counted many times. The chain couples TRBV20-1 to TRBJ2-3; 10 bases line up with TRBD2. Germline CDR1 reads DFQATT; CDR2 reads SNEGSKA (reference sequence). V shed 3 bases and J 7 bases; nucleotides not matched to a gene: 1. The CDR3 length is 12 residues. This CDR3 reads CSASSGGHTQYF. CDR3 DNA sequence: TGCAGTGCTAGTAGCGGGGGGCATACGCAGTATTTT.

The chain carries TRBV12-3 or TRBV12-4 and TRBJ2-1; 12 bases agree with TRBD2. V shed 7 bases, J shed 9 bases, and the junction held 10 bases outside the gene matches. This CDR3 is built from 15 residues. CDR3 bases: TGTGCCAGCACCCGGGCTAGCGGGGGGGCCGGTGAGCAGTTCTTC. Translated: CASTRASGGAGEQFF.

This chain joins TRBV12-3 or TRBV12-4 and TRBJ2-1; 16 nucleotides agree with TRBD2. This CDR3 is built from 16 residues. Trimming took 3 bases from V and 6 from J; bases not matched to a gene: 2. Here the CDR3 reads CASSLGLAGGPNEQFF. In DNA, the CDR3 is TGTGCCAGCAGTTTGGGACTAGCGGGGGGGCCCAATGAGCAGTTCTTC.

V is TRBV5-1 and J is TRBJ2-7; a possible D gene is TRBD1 (6 bases). The CDR3 runs to 14 residues. V lost 2 bases to trimming and J lost 2 bases, with 11 bases between them. Germline-derived CDR1 and CDR2 are SGHRS and YFSETQ. This chain's CDR3 is CASSFLGQTYEQYF. The CDR3 nucleotides are TGCGCCAGCAGCTTCCTCGGACAGACCTACGAGCAGTACTTC. The whole variable domain, filled in from reference TRBV5-1 and TRBJ2-7, reads KAGVTQTPRYLIKTRGQQVTLSCSPISGHRSVSWYQQTPGQGLQFLFEYFSETQRNKGNFPGRFSGRQFSNSRSEMNVSTLELGDSALYLCASSFLGQTYEQYFGPGTRLTVT.

This clonotype was recorded many times. CDR3 coding DNA: TGCGCCAGCAGTCAATCGACACAGACGGAATCACCCCTCCACTTT. Residues: CASSQSTQTESPLHF. The chain carries TRBV23-1 and TRBJ1-6; D is unclear. TRBV23-1 is given ORF status, its function remaining uncertain. This CDR3 comprises 15 residues. Trimming shortened V by 0 bases and J by 10 bases, and 13 bases separated the two germline ends.

This clonotype was detected ten times or more. V and J are TRBV6-5 and TRBJ2-7; possible D gene TRBD1, 5 bases. The germline V and J ends were trimmed by 2 bases and 0 bases, with 17 bases remaining between them. The CDR3 length is 17 residues. CDR1 is MNHEY and CDR2 is SVGAGI in the germline V gene. CDR3 in amino acids: CASSYGAPYGPSYEQYF. The CDR3 coding sequence is TGTGCCAGCAGTTACGGGGCGCCTTACGGTCCCTCCTACGAGCAGTACTTC.

J is TRBJ2-1 and V is TRBV20-1, with 7 bases lining up with TRBD2. J was trimmed by 3 bases and V by 3 bases; bases with no gene match: 5. The CDR3 loop spans 14 amino acids. Germline V gives CDR1 DFQATT, CDR2 SNEGSKA (reference sequence). In DNA form, the CDR3 reads TGCAGTGCTAGTTCCGCGGGAGACTACAATGAGCAGTTCTTC. This translates into CSASSAGDYNEQFF.

V and J are TRBV6-5 and TRBJ1-5; D is ambiguous. Germline CDR1 is MNHEY and CDR2 is SVGAGI. V shed 6 bases and J shed 0 bases, with 18 bases lying between them. The CDR3 has 17 amino acids. Here the CDR3 DNA reads TGTGCCAGCAGCCGATGGACCGGCCCGTATAGCAATCAGCCCCAGCATTTT. It specifies CASSRWTGPYSNQPQHF.

At least ten counts were recorded for this clonotype. The chain employs TRBV6-5 and TRBJ2-5; a possible D gene is TRBD2 (7 bases). The CDR3 loop spans 17 amino acids. Deletions cut 9 bases from V and 4 bases from J, with 27 bases between. Germline V gene lookup returns CDR1 MNHEY and CDR2 SVGAGI. The DNA of the CDR3 is TGTGCCAGTTCCCCCGGCGGGGGCGTATCCCGGGCAGAGACCCAGTACTTC. This encodes CASSPGGGVSRAETQYF.

This clonotype was observed a few times. The J gene is TRBJ1-1, the V gene TRBV12-3 or TRBV12-4; the D is unclear. Trimming shortened V by 3 bases and J by 1 base, and 9 bases separated the two germline ends. The CDR3 covers 14 residues. Here the CDR3 reads CASSLGIWNTEAFF. CDR3 nucleotides: TGTGCCAGCAGTTTGGGTATATGGAACACTGAAGCTTTCTTT.

The chain has TRBV20-1 and TRBJ2-1; D not resolved. This CDR3 spans 8 amino acids. Germline values: CDR1 DFQATT, CDR2 SNEGSKA (reference sequence). V lost 6 bases, J lost 15 bases, and 9 bases lay in between. For the CDR3, the DNA is TGCAGTGCGGGTGTACTGTTCTTC. This gives the protein CSAGVLFF.

In its sample, this clonotype was seen a few times. V is TRBV19 and J is TRBJ1-1; 8 nucleotides align to TRBD1. With 5 bases clipped from V and 4 bases from J, the junction kept 9 bases outside the gene matches. The V gene's germline CDR1 is LNHDA and CDR2 SQIVND (reference sequence). This CDR3 is built from 15 residues. CDR3 region: CASSAPRGPATEAFF. The DNA of the CDR3 is TGTGCCAGTAGTGCGCCCAGGGGGCCGGCCACTGAAGCTTTCTTT.

The rearrangement links TRBV13 to TRBJ2-7; perhaps TRBD2 as D (5 bases). V lost 7 bases and J lost 7, with 29 bases in between. The CDR3 runs to 17 residues. CDR1 PRHDT and CDR2 FYEKMQ come from the germline V gene (reference sequence). This CDR3 reads CASMSLDLIPPFWEQYF. The DNA for the CDR3 is TGTGCCAGCATGTCTTTGGACTTAATCCCTCCCTTTTGGGAGCAGTACTTC.

This clonotype was counted many times. This chain connects TRBV7-9 to TRBJ2-1; 14 bases align to TRBD2. V gave up 0 bases and J gave up 4 bases; unmatched junction bases: 11. The CDR3 totals 20 residues. Germline V CDR1 and CDR2: SEHNR, FQNEAQ (reference sequence). Here the CDR3 reads CASSLAGTSGGLRGYNEQFF. For the CDR3, the DNA is TGTGCCAGCAGCTTAGCAGGGACTAGCGGGGGACTCCGGGGTTACAATGAGCAGTTCTTC.

This clonotype appeared many times. The rearrangement links TRBV5-8 to TRBJ2-1, with TRBD2 as a possible D gene (6 bases). CDR3 length equals 15 residues. V was cut by 1 base and J by 4 bases, with 12 bases left in between. CDR1 and CDR2 from the germline V gene are SGHTS and YDEGEE. This chain's CDR3 is CASSLLAIGYNEQFF. The DNA for the CDR3 is TGTGCCAGCAGCTTGCTAGCGATCGGATACAATGAGCAGTTCTTC.

This chain uses TRBV9 with TRBJ2-1, with a weak D call TRBD2 (7 bases). V lost 4 bases and J 8 bases, leaving 13 bases between the germline ends. The CDR3 loop spans 13 amino acids. The germline CDR1 and CDR2 sequences are SGDLS and YYNGEE. The CDR3 bases are TGTGCCAGCAGCTCAGAGGGGGGGTATGAGCAGTTCTTC. This sequence encodes CASSSEGGYEQFF.